This T cell receptor beta chain appears in the sequencing data of a study of siplizumab effects on memory and regulatory T cells (dated by TCRdb to between 2018 and 2020). Background for the entire study: The effect of the anti-CD2 antibody siplizumab on alloreactive T-cell subsets was examined in allogeneic mixed lymphocyte reactions constructed from human PBMCs. Paper-wide results and their limitations: Unstimulated naive T cells appeared to be more diverse than memory T cells, and naive cells seemed to make a substantial contribution to the alloresponse. Whether proliferating Tregs from siplizumab cultures actually had suppressive function was not functionally confirmed. Siplizumab significantly lowered the cumulative frequency of alloreactive sequences that could be traced to unstimulated CD4+ memory T cells. About 75-95% of proliferating CD4+ or CD8+ clones could not be given a naive or memory phenotype. Among mappable alloreactive CD4+ clones, the Treg-derived fraction averaged approximately 63% with siplizumab versus roughly 30% in control reactions. Because sequences below about 10^-5 frequency were poorly captured, only a minor fraction of alloreactive clones could be mapped to unstimulated subsets.

This clone has only one observation. It has no known antigen specificity. The record has no base qualities; no much larger clone is one base away. Libraries were built with the immunoSEQ multiplex PCR assay. Each sample had 90,000 to 100,000 TCR templates assayed by the deep sequencing platform. Genomic DNA extracted from sorted T cells was used for TCRbeta CDR3 sequencing. As for how the authors treated the data: The R programming language was used for clonal analysis of TCRbeta CDR3 data. Unstimulated samples were compared with post-reaction CFSE-low samples to define alloreactive CD4+ and CD8+ clones. By matching sequences to the repertoires of sorted unstimulated Treg and non-Treg cells, each alloreactive CD4+ clone was assigned a regulatory or non-regulatory origin. TCRdb holds this immuneACCESS table with in-frame rearrangements only. Some clones are missing; in checked studies, unresolved V genes explain under half, and the rest has no known cause. That table gives V, J and clone size, and the DNA gave D and trimming. The sample yields more than 85,000 clones; roughly 94% were counted once. In total, the top ten clones hold approximately 0.73% of the sample.

Sorted unstimulated T cells and proliferating T cells recovered from mixed lymphocyte reactions were subjected to TCRbeta CDR3 sequencing. Fresh whole blood from roughly ten HLA-typed healthy donors was used to isolate PBMCs. To map where alloreactive clones came from, CD4+ regulatory T cells in the unstimulated state were FACS-sorted. The specimen was Tregs sorted from blood. The sequence derives from a human donor in good health.

The DNA reads as follows: TGTGCCAGCAGCTCGGGACAGATGAACACTGAAGCTTTCTTT. Its product reads: CASSSGQMNTEAFF. The V gene is TRBV7-8 and the J gene is TRBJ1-1; TRBD1 matches 7 bases in the middle. In the germline V gene, CDR1 corresponds to SGHVS and CDR2 to FQNEAQ. Here V drops 4 bases and J drops 0 bases, and the junction holds 2 bases not matched to any gene. The cysteine opens and the phenylalanine closes a CDR3 of 14 amino acids. Only CDR3 DNA is held: 42 bases, read in frame from base 1.